Listed here are 15 T cell receptor beta chains from one sample, sequenced in a study of blood T cell repertoires in COVID-19. Profiling relied on immunoSEQ multiplex PCR, and the TCRdb table lists in-frame clones only, not all of them. The sample gives around 250,000 clones, almost 85% of which show up once; approximately 15% is in the top ten. The sequenced sample was PBMCs or T cells enriched from blood (not recorded which). These receptors were collected from a man aged 40-55 years who had recovered from COVID-19.

V is TRBV5-1 and J is TRBJ1-4; 7 bases match TRBD1. The CDR3 consists of 14 residues. The ends lost 4 bases at V and 7 bases at J; junction bases unmatched: 7. Germline CDR1 reads SGHRS; CDR2 reads YFSETQ. CDR3 nucleotides: TGCGCCAGCAGCCCCCTGGACAGGAGTGAAAAACTGTTTTTT. Translating it yields CASSPLDRSEKLFF.

The rearrangement uses TRBV21-1 and TRBJ2-2; whether TRBD1, the table's D call, matches the DNA was not checked. TRBV21-1 is deemed a pseudogene. The CDR3 runs to 17 residues. The CDR3 here is CASSKDRGRTNTGELFF. CDR3 nucleotides: TGTGCCAGCAGCAAGGACAGGGGCCGCACGAACACCGGGGAGCTGTTTTTT.

The genes are TRBV7-9 and TRBJ1-1; D is unclear. Trimming took off 1 base at V and 4 bases at J, with 22 bases between the two ends. The CDR3 has 18 amino acids. CDR1 SEHNR and CDR2 FQNEAQ come from the germline V gene (reference sequence). CDR3 sequence (DNA): TGTGCCAGCAGCTTAGTGATACCCGGGCGGTATCGGGGCACTGAAGCTTTCTTT. Translating gives CASSLVIPGRYRGTEAFF.

The chain uses TRBV18 and TRBJ2-3; 9 nucleotides align to TRBD2. V trimming: 6 bases; J trimming: 6 bases; junction bases outside the gene matches: 7. The CDR3 has 14 residues. Per the germline V gene, CDR1 is KGHSH and CDR2 is LQKENI. The DNA for the CDR3 is TGTGCCAGCTCGATAGCGGGAGCCCCCGATACGCAGTATTTT. Amino acids: CASSIAGAPDTQYF. Full variable domain (rest looked up from reference TRBV18 and TRBJ2-3): NAGVMQNPRHLVRRRGQEARLRCSPMKGHSHVYWYRQLPEEGLKFMVYLQKENIIDESGMPKERFSAEFPKEGPSILRIQQVVRGDSAAYFCASSIAGAPDTQYFGPGTRLTVL.

The chain combines TRBV19 with TRBJ1-1; D is uncertain. V was pared by 11 bases and J by 5 bases, with 9 bases between. Germline V gene data show CDR1 as LNHDA and CDR2 as SQIVND (reference sequence). The CDR3 loop spans 10 amino acids. This chain's CDR3 is CAAGRTEAFF. In nucleotides, the CDR3 is TGTGCCGCAGGTCGGACTGAAGCTTTCTTT.

This chain uses TRBV18 with TRBJ2-7; D unresolved. Trimming removed 3 bases from V and 3 bases from J, with 18 bases in between. Germline lookup yields CDR1 KGHSH and CDR2 LQKENI. This CDR3 spans 16 amino acids. The CDR3 DNA reads TGTGCCAGCTCACCCCGATTAGAGCTCAACCACTACGAGCAGTACTTC. It codes for CASSPRLELNHYEQYF.

This clone has only a few counts. The gene calls are TRBV6-5 and TRBJ2-2, with 10 positions matching TRBD2. Germline CDR1 reads MNHEY; CDR2 reads SVGAGI. There are 15 residues in the CDR3. The ends lost 7 bases at V and 6 bases at J; junction bases unmatched: 8. CDR3 in amino acids: CASNWSGGAAGELFF. The DNA of the CDR3 is TGTGCCAGCAATTGGAGCGGGGGGGCCGCCGGGGAGCTGTTTTTT.

The V call is TRBV4-3, the J call TRBJ1-1; D is perhaps TRBD1 (5 bases). Germline CDR1 and CDR2: LGHNA and YSLEER. The CDR3 is 13 residues long. The germline V and J ends were trimmed by 2 bases and 4 bases, with 8 bases remaining between them. In nucleotides, the CDR3 is TGCGCCAGCAGCCAACAGGGAAGCACTGAAGCTTTCTTT. Its translation: CASSQQGSTEAFF.

This clone has just a few counts. V is TRBV28 and J is TRBJ1-2; 7 bases match TRBD1. Germline values: CDR1 MDHEN, CDR2 SYDVKM. V lost 10 bases, J lost 4 bases, and 6 bases stayed unmatched. The CDR3 is 12 amino acids. This CDR3 reads CATKDRFYGYTF. The CDR3 coding sequence is TGTGCCACCAAGGACAGGTTCTATGGCTACACCTTC.

The chain couples TRBV7-6 to TRBJ1-2, with a tentative D call TRBD1 (6 bases). Trimming removed 1 base from V and 0 bases from J, with 12 bases in between. CDR3 size: 16 residues. CDR1 is SGHVS, CDR2 FNYEAQ, per germline. As DNA, the CDR3 is TGTGCCAGCAGCTTAGAGGGGGGGCCTGCTAACTATGGCTACACCTTC. Its translation: CASSLEGGPANYGYTF.

The chain couples TRBV7-6 to TRBJ2-5; a possible D gene is TRBD1 (5 bases). Trimming cost V 5 bases and J 4 bases, with 5 bases left between them. Germline CDR1 is SGHVS and CDR2 is FNYEAQ. There are 11 residues in the CDR3. The chain's CDR3 is CASSRGETQYF. CDR3 coding DNA: TGTGCCAGCAGCAGGGGAGAGACCCAGTACTTC.

The V and J genes are TRBV30 and TRBJ1-3; D remains ambiguous. V was trimmed by 2 bases and J by 0 bases, leaving 8 bases between them. Per the germline V gene, CDR1 is GTSNPN and CDR2 is SVGIG (reference sequence). The CDR3 contains 14 residues. CDR3 nucleotide sequence: TGTGCCTGGAGTATCCGGAGCTCTGGAAACACCATATATTTT. This translates into CAWSIRSSGNTIYF.

V is TRBV5-4 and J is TRBJ2-5, with TRBD1 matching 7 bases. The junction had 6 bases not matched to a gene; V was cut back by 5 bases and J by 2 bases. Germline CDR1 SGHNT, CDR2 YYREEE (reference sequence). The CDR3 length is 14 residues. Written as DNA, the CDR3 is TGTGCCAGCAGTCAGGGACAGCCTCAAGAGACCCAGTACTTC. This codes for CASSQGQPQETQYF.

The rearrangement links TRBV5-1 to TRBJ2-3; TRBD2 aligns across 10 bases. The CDR3 loop spans 16 amino acids. Trimming took 4 bases from V and 2 from J; bases not matched to a gene: 7. Germline V gene data show CDR1 as SGHRS and CDR2 as YFSETQ. The CDR3 is CASSPRTSGDTDTQYF. The DNA for the CDR3 is TGCGCCAGCAGCCCTCGGACTAGCGGAGACACAGATACGCAGTATTTT.

Of note for this clone: Other DNA sequences in the same sample also yield this CDR3. The chain carries TRBV19 and TRBJ1-5; D perhaps matches TRBD1 (5 bases). V gave up 3 bases and J gave up 0 bases, with 9 bases separating them. The CDR3 runs to 15 residues. Germline V gene sequence: CDR1 LNHDA, CDR2 SQIVND (reference sequence). The CDR3: CASSMGQGSNQPQHF. For the CDR3, the DNA is TGTGCCAGTAGTATGGGGCAGGGTAGCAATCAGCCCCAGCATTTT.